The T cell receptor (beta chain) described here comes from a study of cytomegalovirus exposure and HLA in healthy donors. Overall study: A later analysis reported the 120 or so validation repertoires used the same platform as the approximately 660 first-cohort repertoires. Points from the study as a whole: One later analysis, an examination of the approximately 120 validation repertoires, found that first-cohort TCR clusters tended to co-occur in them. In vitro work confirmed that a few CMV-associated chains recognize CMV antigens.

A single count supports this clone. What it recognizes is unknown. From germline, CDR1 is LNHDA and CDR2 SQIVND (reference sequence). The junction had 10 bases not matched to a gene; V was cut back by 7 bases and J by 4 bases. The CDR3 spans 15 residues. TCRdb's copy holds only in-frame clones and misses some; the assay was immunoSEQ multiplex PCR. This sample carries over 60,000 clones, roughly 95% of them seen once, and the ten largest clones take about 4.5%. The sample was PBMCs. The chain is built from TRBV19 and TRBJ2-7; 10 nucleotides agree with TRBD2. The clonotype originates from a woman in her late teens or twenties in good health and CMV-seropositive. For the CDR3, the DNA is TGTGCCAGTAAAAGAGGTGGACTAGCGGAATACGAGCAGTACTTC. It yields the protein CASKRGGLAEYEQYF.